This T cell receptor (beta chain) was obtained from a study of identical twins. V lost 5 bases and J 2 bases, leaving 12 bases between the germline ends. Germline V lookup: CDR1 MNHNY, CDR2 SVGAGI (reference sequence). This CDR3 is 15 amino acids long. This clonotype appeared a few times. Its antigen is unidentified. Points from the study as a whole: Sequences that were out-of-frame, alpha and twin-shared displayed an excess of low generation probability.

A template switching step contributed a universal primer site, while unique molecular identifiers were present in the cDNA. MiXCR, run by TCRdb on the 5' RACE reads, gives a single entry per CDR3 protein. The sample shows 1.5 million to 2 million distinct CDR3 sequences, under 35% of them seen only once. The rearrangement uses TRBV6-6 and TRBJ2-2, with D perhaps TRBD1 or TRBD2 (5 bases each). This sequence was found in a newborn girl in good health. Sequencing was done on a sample of cord blood. The chain's CDR3 is CASSSRDPNTGELFF. The DNA for the CDR3 is TGTGCCAGCAGTAGCCGGGACCCTAACACCGGGGAGCTGTTTTTT.